Listed below are T cell receptor beta chains from one sample, sequenced in a study of T cells after yellow fever vaccination. TCRdb independently ran MiXCR on the 5' RACE reads; one entry per CDR3 protein. The sample yields 400,000 or so distinct CDR3 sequences, 15% to 20% seen once. This material consisted of PBMCs, taken before the yellow fever booster vaccination. The receptors here all came from a man younger than 35 who received the YFV17D yellow fever vaccine. Each CDR3 is given with its conserved first and last residue. D genes are given only for firm matches. Size tells how often a clone was seen (once, few, many) or the class of an expanded clone, and some rows leave it out.

d_gene: NA
v_gene: TRBV11-2
abundance: NA
len: 12
j_gene: TRBJ2-7
CDR3aa: CASRFPGYEQYF
CDR3nt: TGTGCCAGCAGGTTTCCGGGCTACGAGCAGTACTTC

d_gene: NA
v_gene: TRBV3-1
abundance: few
len: 14
j_gene: TRBJ2-7
CDR3aa: CASSRGPTSYEQYF
CDR3nt: TGTGCCAGCAGCCGAGGACCGACCTCCTACGAGCAGTACTTC

d_gene: NA
v_gene: TRBV4-1
abundance: NA
len: 16
j_gene: TRBJ2-5
CDR3aa: CASSQDLAGYQETQYF
CDR3nt: TGCGCCAGCAGCCAAGATCTTGCAGGGTATCAAGAGACCCAGTACTTC

d_gene: NA
v_gene: TRBV20-1
abundance: NA
len: 14
j_gene: TRBJ2-7
CDR3aa: CSARARFPAYEQYF
CDR3nt: TGCAGTGCTAGAGCCAGGTTTCCCGCCTACGAGCAGTACTTC

d_gene: NA
v_gene: TRBV6-5
abundance: few
len: 13
j_gene: TRBJ1-2
CDR3aa: CASSYDGRGGYTF
CDR3nt: TGTGCCAGCAGTTACGACGGTCGAGGGGGCTACACCTTC

d_gene: TRBD2
v_gene: TRBV7-9
abundance: NA
len: 17
j_gene: TRBJ2-3
CDR3aa: CASSRGTSGGAKDTQYF
CDR3nt: TGTGCCAGCAGCCGCGGGACTAGCGGGGGGGCGAAGGATACGCAGTATTTT

d_gene: NA
v_gene: TRBV4-1
abundance: NA
len: 13
j_gene: TRBJ1-2
CDR3aa: CASSQGLSGGYTF
CDR3nt: TGCGCCAGCAGCCAAGGTCTCAGCGGTGGCTACACCTTC

d_gene: NA
v_gene: TRBV15
abundance: NA
len: 15
j_gene: TRBJ2-1
CDR3aa: CATSRDLGSYNEQFF
CDR3nt: TGTGCCACCAGCAGAGACCTGGGCTCCTACAATGAGCAGTTCTTC

d_gene: TRBD2
v_gene: TRBV7-2
abundance: few
len: 17
j_gene: TRBJ2-2
CDR3aa: CASSHRGLAVNTGELFF
CDR3nt: TGTGCCAGCAGCCACCGGGGACTAGCGGTGAACACCGGGGAGCTGTTTTTT

d_gene: NA
v_gene: TRBV20-1
abundance: few
len: 12
j_gene: TRBJ2-7
CDR3aa: CSANRGLNVQYF
CDR3nt: TGCAGTGCTAACCGGGGGTTGAATGTGCAGTACTTC

d_gene: TRBD2
v_gene: TRBV20-1
abundance: NA
len: 14
j_gene: TRBJ2-1
CDR3aa: CSVRVTSGGNEQFF
CDR3nt: TGCAGTGTCCGAGTGACTAGCGGGGGGAATGAGCAGTTCTTC

d_gene: TRBD2
v_gene: TRBV12-3/TRBV12-4
abundance: NA
len: 15
j_gene: TRBJ2-5
CDR3aa: CASSRAGGYQETQYF
CDR3nt: TGTGCCAGCAGCAGAGCGGGGGGGTACCAAGAGACCCAGTACTTC

d_gene: TRBD2
v_gene: TRBV7-6
abundance: NA
len: 14
j_gene: TRBJ2-3
CDR3aa: CASSFNSGADTQYF
CDR3nt: TGTGCCAGCAGCTTTAATAGCGGGGCGGATACGCAGTATTTT

d_gene: NA
v_gene: TRBV5-1
abundance: few
len: 15
j_gene: TRBJ2-1
CDR3aa: CASSPPGIVYNEQFF
CDR3nt: TGCGCCAGCAGCCCCCCAGGAATCGTCTACAATGAGCAGTTCTTC

d_gene: NA
v_gene: TRBV20-1
abundance: many
len: 13
j_gene: TRBJ2-5
CDR3aa: CSARVRAQETQYF
CDR3nt: TGCAGTGCTAGAGTGCGGGCACAAGAGACCCAGTACTTC

d_gene: NA
v_gene: TRBV7-8
abundance: NA
len: 14
j_gene: TRBJ1-4
CDR3aa: CASSLGGQSEKLFF
CDR3nt: TGTGCCAGCAGCTTAGGAGGACAGAGTGAAAAACTGTTTTTT

d_gene: TRBD2
v_gene: TRBV10-3
abundance: NA
len: 17
j_gene: TRBJ2-1
CDR3aa: CAISESTSTSGGSEQFF
CDR3nt: TGTGCCATCAGTGAGTCGACTTCGACTAGCGGGGGGAGTGAGCAGTTCTTC

d_gene: NA
v_gene: TRBV20-1
abundance: NA
len: 13
j_gene: TRBJ2-2
CDR3aa: CSALVPNTGELFF
CDR3nt: TGCAGTGCCCTAGTTCCTAACACCGGGGAGCTGTTTTTT

d_gene: TRBD1
v_gene: TRBV15
abundance: NA
len: 17
j_gene: TRBJ1-5
CDR3aa: CATQKEPTGTSNQPQHF
CDR3nt: TGTGCCACTCAAAAGGAACCGACAGGGACCAGCAATCAGCCCCAGCATTTT

d_gene: NA
v_gene: TRBV9
abundance: NA
len: 15
j_gene: TRBJ1-5
CDR3aa: CASSVAGSSNQPQHF
CDR3nt: TGTGCCAGCAGCGTAGCAGGAAGTTCAAATCAGCCCCAGCATTTT

d_gene: NA
v_gene: TRBV4-2
abundance: few
len: 14
j_gene: TRBJ2-3
CDR3aa: CASSQGENTDTQYF
CDR3nt: TGTGCCAGCAGCCAGGGGGAAAACACAGATACGCAGTATTTT

d_gene: NA
v_gene: TRBV28
abundance: NA
len: 13
j_gene: TRBJ1-1
CDR3aa: CASRGDHPNEAFF
CDR3nt: TGTGCCAGCAGGGGGGACCATCCGAATGAAGCTTTCTTT

d_gene: TRBD1
v_gene: TRBV12-3/TRBV12-4
abundance: few
len: 14
j_gene: TRBJ2-7
CDR3aa: CASSFRQGSYEQYF
CDR3nt: TGTGCCAGCAGTTTCCGACAGGGAAGCTACGAGCAGTACTTC

d_gene: TRBD2
v_gene: TRBV6-5
abundance: NA
len: 14
j_gene: TRBJ2-1
CDR3aa: CASSYGTNTQKQFF
CDR3nt: TGTGCCAGCAGTTACGGGACTAACACTCAAAAGCAGTTCTTC

d_gene: NA
v_gene: TRBV5-1
abundance: few
len: 15
j_gene: TRBJ1-2
CDR3aa: CASSPNVRGNYGYTF
CDR3nt: TGCGCCAGCAGCCCGAACGTCAGGGGTAACTATGGCTACACCTTC

d_gene: TRBD1
v_gene: TRBV7-8
abundance: NA
len: 14
j_gene: TRBJ1-6
CDR3aa: CASSLAGQNSPLHF
CDR3nt: TGTGCCAGCAGCTTAGCGGGACAGAATTCACCCCTCCACTTT

d_gene: NA
v_gene: TRBV5-1
abundance: NA
len: 14
j_gene: TRBJ1-2
CDR3aa: CASSSLGWEYGYTF
CDR3nt: TGCGCCAGCAGCTCGTTGGGATGGGAGTATGGCTACACCTTC

d_gene: TRBD2
v_gene: TRBV4-3
abundance: many
len: 15
j_gene: TRBJ2-1
CDR3aa: CASSQGLAGYNEQFF
CDR3nt: TGCGCCAGCAGCCAGGGACTAGCAGGCTACAATGAGCAGTTCTTC

d_gene: NA
v_gene: TRBV20-1
abundance: few
len: 14
j_gene: TRBJ2-3
CDR3aa: CSARTGSGTDTQYF
CDR3nt: TGCAGTGCTAGAACGGGCTCTGGCACAGATACGCAGTATTTT

d_gene: NA
v_gene: TRBV7-2
abundance: NA
len: 15
j_gene: TRBJ2-2
CDR3aa: CASSTTGINTGELFF
CDR3nt: TGTGCCAGCAGCACTACCGGGATTAACACCGGGGAGCTGTTTTTT

d_gene: NA
v_gene: TRBV2
abundance: NA
len: 13
j_gene: TRBJ2-1
CDR3aa: CASSEIGGPLTFF
CDR3nt: TGTGCCAGCAGTGAAATTGGCGGGCCCCTCACGTTCTTC

d_gene: TRBD1
v_gene: TRBV12-3/TRBV12-4
abundance: few
len: 16
j_gene: TRBJ2-5
CDR3aa: CASSFRPGQGEETQYF
CDR3nt: TGTGCCAGCAGTTTCCGCCCGGGACAGGGGGAAGAGACCCAGTACTTC

d_gene: TRBD1
v_gene: TRBV5-1
abundance: NA
len: 17
j_gene: TRBJ2-2
CDR3aa: CASCAPIGTVNTGELFF
CDR3nt: TGCGCCAGCTGCGCACCGATAGGGACAGTTAACACCGGGGAGCTGTTTTTT

d_gene: NA
v_gene: TRBV7-6
abundance: few
len: 16
j_gene: TRBJ2-2
CDR3aa: CASSPGWQGVTGELFF
CDR3nt: TGTGCCAGCAGCCCCGGATGGCAGGGAGTCACCGGGGAGCTGTTTTTT

d_gene: NA
v_gene: TRBV6-5
abundance: few
len: 17
j_gene: TRBJ1-4
CDR3aa: CASSLLGNRATNEKLFF
CDR3nt: TGTGCCAGCAGCCTACTAGGAAACAGGGCAACTAATGAAAAACTGTTTTTT

d_gene: NA
v_gene: TRBV15
abundance: many
len: 13
j_gene: TRBJ2-1
CDR3aa: CAIQSDTHNEQFF
CDR3nt: TGTGCCATCCAAAGTGACACTCACAATGAGCAGTTCTTC

d_gene: NA
v_gene: TRBV9
abundance: few
len: 14
j_gene: TRBJ1-2
CDR3aa: CASSVEQLDYGYTF
CDR3nt: TGTGCCAGCAGCGTAGAACAGCTGGACTATGGCTACACCTTC

d_gene: TRBD1
v_gene: TRBV4-3
abundance: NA
len: 16
j_gene: TRBJ2-1
CDR3aa: CASSQDWTGSNNEQFF
CDR3nt: TGCGCCAGCAGCCAAGATTGGACAGGGAGCAACAATGAGCAGTTCTTC

d_gene: NA
v_gene: TRBV7-9
abundance: NA
len: 13
j_gene: TRBJ2-2
CDR3aa: CASSLGLPGELFF
CDR3nt: TGTGCCAGCAGCTTAGGCCTACCCGGGGAGCTGTTTTTT

d_gene: TRBD1
v_gene: TRBV12-3/TRBV12-4
abundance: NA
len: 14
j_gene: TRBJ1-1
CDR3aa: CASSKTGARTEAFF
CDR3nt: TGTGCCAGCAGTAAGACAGGGGCGCGAACTGAAGCTTTCTTT

d_gene: TRBD1
v_gene: TRBV7-2
abundance: NA
len: 14
j_gene: TRBJ2-7
CDR3aa: CASTKEGAAHEQYF
CDR3nt: TGTGCCAGCACCAAAGAGGGGGCCGCCCACGAGCAGTACTTC

d_gene: NA
v_gene: TRBV4-3
abundance: few
len: 15
j_gene: TRBJ2-3
CDR3aa: CASSQDLASTDTQYF
CDR3nt: TGCGCCAGCAGCCAAGACCTAGCAAGCACAGATACGCAGTATTTT

d_gene: TRBD1
v_gene: TRBV14
abundance: NA
len: 15
j_gene: TRBJ2-1
CDR3aa: CASSQLSTGADEQFF
CDR3nt: TGTGCCAGCAGCCAATTGAGCACAGGGGCGGATGAGCAGTTCTTC

d_gene: NA
v_gene: TRBV18
abundance: NA
len: 18
j_gene: TRBJ1-1
CDR3aa: CASSPREGGLEVNTEAFF
CDR3nt: TGTGCCAGCTCACCCCGGGAGGGGGGCCTCGAAGTGAACACTGAAGCTTTCTTT

d_gene: NA
v_gene: TRBV20-1
abundance: NA
len: 13
j_gene: TRBJ2-2
CDR3aa: CSARDWQTGELFF
CDR3nt: TGCAGTGCTAGAGATTGGCAGACCGGGGAGCTGTTTTTT

d_gene: NA
v_gene: TRBV28
abundance: few
len: 12
j_gene: TRBJ1-2
CDR3aa: CASSTGPPGYTF
CDR3nt: TGTGCCAGCAGTACCGGGCCCCCTGGCTACACCTTC

d_gene: TRBD1
v_gene: TRBV5-4
abundance: NA
len: 16
j_gene: TRBJ2-2
CDR3aa: CASSRTGGFNTGELFF
CDR3nt: TGTGCCAGCAGCCGGACAGGGGGGTTCAACACCGGGGAGCTGTTTTTT

d_gene: NA
v_gene: TRBV19
abundance: NA
len: 15
j_gene: TRBJ1-5
CDR3aa: CASSSLGPSRQPQHF
CDR3nt: TGTGCCAGTAGTAGCCTCGGGCCTTCGCGGCAGCCCCAGCATTTT

d_gene: TRBD1
v_gene: TRBV20-1
abundance: few
len: 14
j_gene: TRBJ1-1
CDR3aa: CSACIPGQATEAFF
CDR3nt: TGCAGTGCTTGCATTCCGGGACAGGCCACTGAAGCTTTCTTT

d_gene: TRBD1
v_gene: TRBV6-5
abundance: few
len: 14
j_gene: TRBJ1-1
CDR3aa: CASSLQGTGSEAFF
CDR3nt: TGTGCCAGCAGTTTACAGGGGACCGGATCTGAAGCTTTCTTT

d_gene: NA
v_gene: TRBV12-3/TRBV12-4
abundance: few
len: 14
j_gene: TRBJ1-2
CDR3aa: CASSTREGNYGYTF
CDR3nt: TGTGCCAGCAGCACAAGAGAGGGTAACTATGGCTACACCTTC

d_gene: NA
v_gene: TRBV4-3
abundance: NA
len: 16
j_gene: TRBJ2-3
CDR3aa: CASSQVGWQLPDTQYF
CDR3nt: TGCGCCAGCAGCCAAGTGGGTTGGCAGTTACCAGATACGCAGTATTTT

d_gene: TRBD1
v_gene: TRBV6-5
abundance: few
len: 15
j_gene: TRBJ1-2
CDR3aa: CASTRTGQGAYGYTF
CDR3nt: TGTGCCAGCACCAGGACGGGACAGGGGGCCTATGGCTACACCTTC